Described below is a single T cell receptor (beta chain) sequence and its context. Trimming took off 6 bases at V and 2 bases at J, with 18 bases between the two ends. The CDR3 runs to 16 residues. Per germline, CDR1 MNHEY and CDR2 SMNVEV (reference sequence). This entry comes from a study of technical replicates of blood from several donors. Sequencing was performed with immunoSEQ multiplex PCR; in TCRdb, only in-frame clones are kept and a portion is missing. The top ten hold under 0.3% of the sample, which has some 70,000 clones, under 98% seen once. The chain couples TRBV27 to TRBJ2-3; D is perhaps TRBD1 (6 bases). The TCR sequence derives from a human donor in good health. Sequencing was done on a sample of T cells isolated from PBMCs. The chain's CDR3 is CASSGTGTHDTDTQYF. For the CDR3, the DNA is TGTGCCAGCAGCGGAACCGGGACACATGACACAGATACGCAGTATTTT.